A single sample is the source of the 5 T cell receptor beta chains below, sequenced in a study of siplizumab effects on memory and regulatory T cells. Clones were read by immunoSEQ multiplex PCR, and TCRdb kept only the in-frame ones, dropping some. The sample has some 110,000 clones, over 90% seen once. The sample consisted of Tregs sorted from blood. The receptor source for this set is a human donor in good health.

The chain combines TRBV7-2 with TRBJ2-1; the match to TRBD2 covers 8 bases. Trimming cost V 3 bases and J 6 bases; bases outside gene matches: 7. Looked up from germline, CDR1 is SGHTA and CDR2 is FQGNSA. The CDR3 has 15 amino acids. The CDR3 nucleotides are TGTGCCAGCAGCTTCCCGCGGGGGGTAGGCAATGAGCAGTTCTTC. It encodes CASSFPRGVGNEQFF.

There are a few counts of this clone. The chain recombines TRBV30 with TRBJ1-5; weak D call: TRBD1 (6 bases). The CDR3 sequence is 13 residues long. Germline lookup yields CDR1 GTSNPN and CDR2 SVGIG (reference sequence). V lost 2 bases to trimming and J lost 7 bases, with 12 bases between them. The CDR3 nucleotides read TGTGCCTGGAGTAGGGGGGTTAGGCAGCCCCAGCATTTT. It translates to CAWSRGVRQPQHF.

This clone appeared once. The rearrangement joins TRBV5-5 to TRBJ2-3; possible D gene TRBD1, 5 bases. V was shortened by 5 bases and J by 2 bases, with 12 bases between the two germline ends. This CDR3 has 14 residues. Germline V gene data show CDR1 as SGHKS and CDR2 as YYEKEE (reference sequence). In DNA, the CDR3 is TGTGCCAGCAGGACGCGTGGGGCCACAGATACGCAGTATTTT. Translating gives CASRTRGATDTQYF.

This clone was picked up one time. The chain has TRBV6-1 and TRBJ1-2, with 7 bases fitting TRBD1. Germline V gene lookup returns CDR1 MNHNS and CDR2 SASEGT. The V and J ends lost 6 bases and 6 bases, in that order; junction bases with no gene match: 10. CDR3 size: 14 residues. The chain's CDR3 is CASSYSGTVDGYTF. The CDR3 DNA reads TGTGCCAGCAGCTATTCCGGGACAGTAGATGGCTACACCTTC.

This rearrangement joins TRBV30 to TRBJ1-1; D is unresolved. The CDR3 consists of 11 residues. The V end lost 0 bases, the J end lost 8 bases, and 7 bases lay between the germline ends. Germline V CDR1 and CDR2: GTSNPN, SVGIG (reference sequence). CDR3 nucleotide sequence: TGTGCCTGGAGTGTCCGGAGGGAAGCTTTCTTT. Its translation: CAWSVRREAFF. The entire variable domain, with the rest obtained from reference TRBV30 and TRBJ1-1, is as follows: SQTIHQWPATLVQPVGSPLSLECTVEGTSNPNLYWYRQAAGRGLQLLFYSVGIGQISSEVPQNLSASRPQDRQFILSSKKLLLSDSGFYLCAWSVRREAFFGQGTRLTVV.